One sample yielded the 10 T cell receptor beta chains listed below, sequenced in a study of shared clonotypes between healthy human individuals. The data were produced by immunoSEQ multiplex PCR, yet TCRdb's version contains in-frame clones alone and is incomplete. The table records 650,000 to 800,000 clones, over 55% of them present only once. Specimen: memory CD4+ T cells sorted from blood. Subset given: CD45RA-negative fraction. Receptor source: a woman aged 30 to 39 in good health.

V and J are TRBV5-1 and TRBJ2-2, with D possibly matching TRBD2 (6 bases). V lost 0 bases and J lost 1, with 10 bases in between. Germline V lookup: CDR1 SGHRS, CDR2 YFSETQ. The CDR3 has 16 amino acids. The CDR3 DNA reads TGCGCCAGCAGCTTGGCGGGGGTGGAGAACACCGGGGAGCTGTTTTTT. Its translation is CASSLAGVENTGELFF.

The V and J genes are TRBV19 and TRBJ2-7; TRBD2 matches at 8 bases. This CDR3 contains 14 residues. The germline CDR1 and CDR2 sequences are LNHDA and SQIVND (reference sequence). Trimming removed 3 bases from V and 2 bases from J; junction bases left unmatched: 3. CDR3 region: CASSMAGRAYEQYF. The CDR3, as DNA: TGTGCCAGTAGTATGGCCGGGAGGGCCTACGAGCAGTACTTC.

This clone was observed a handful of times. This rearrangement joins TRBV7-9 to TRBJ2-1; 11 bases are a match to TRBD2. With 4 bases clipped from V and 15 bases from J, the junction kept 5 bases outside the gene matches. Germline CDR1 and CDR2: SEHNR and FQNEAQ (reference sequence). The CDR3 loop spans 12 amino acids. The CDR3 loop is CASSSGLAASFF. Written as DNA, the CDR3 is TGTGCCAGCAGCTCGGGACTAGCGGCGTCGTTCTTC.

The chain combines TRBV29-1 with TRBJ2-5, with TRBD1 matching 7 bases. The end of the DNA fits TRBJ2-7 better, so the J call may be wrong. Germline V lookup: CDR1 SQVTM, CDR2 ANQGSEA. The CDR3 has 12 residues. CDR3 in DNA: TGCAGCGTAGGTCCAGGGGGATACGAGCAGTACTTC. Its translation is CSVGPGGYEQYF.

V gene TRBV28 combines with J gene TRBJ2-1; 9 bases align to TRBD1. V shed 5 bases and J 9 bases; nucleotides not matched to a gene: 8. This CDR3 spans 14 amino acids. The germline gives CDR1 MDHEN, CDR2 SYDVKM. CDR3 in amino acids: CASSPYRGRSEQFF. The CDR3 DNA sequence: TGTGCCAGCAGTCCGTACAGGGGGCGAAGTGAGCAGTTCTTC.

This chain uses TRBV7-9 with TRBJ2-2, with 11 bases lining up with TRBD1. This CDR3 is 16 amino acids long. The germline V gene encodes CDR1 SEHNR and CDR2 FQNEAQ (reference sequence). V trimming: 3 bases; J trimming: 0 bases; junction bases outside the gene matches: 0. CDR3 DNA sequence: TGTGCCAGCAGCTTGGGACAGGGGGCGAACACCGGGGAGCTGTTTTTT. Translated, it gives CASSLGQGANTGELFF.

The chain has TRBV28 and TRBJ2-7, with D possibly being TRBD1 (6 bases). The CDR3 runs 13 residues. Germline loops: CDR1 MDHEN, CDR2 SYDVKM. Trimming stripped 6 bases from V and 3 bases from J, with 12 bases between. CDR3 amino acids: CASRSIQGYEQYF. Written as DNA, the CDR3 is TGTGCCAGCAGGTCCATACAGGGCTACGAGCAGTACTTC.

The J gene is TRBJ1-4, the V gene TRBV6-1; D gene unclear. The CDR3 has 14 residues. Per germline, CDR1 MNHNS and CDR2 SASEGT. Trimming cost V 6 bases and J 5 bases, with 13 bases left between them. The CDR3 nucleotides are TGTGCCAGCAGCCCTACCGGGATCAATGAAAAACTGTTTTTT. Its protein product is CASSPTGINEKLFF.

V usage is TRBV6-6 and J usage is TRBJ1-2; D not resolved. Germline CDR1 is MNHNY and CDR2 is SVGAGI (reference sequence). V lost 6 bases and J 0 bases, leaving 8 bases between the germline ends. The CDR3 is made up of 13 amino acids. The CDR3 sequence: CASRNSANYGYTF. The CDR3 DNA follows: TGTGCCAGCAGAAACTCAGCTAACTATGGCTACACCTTC.

This sequence joins TRBV15 and TRBJ2-2, with D hard to call. The V and J ends lost 1 base and 4 bases respectively, with 7 bases between them. This CDR3 is built from 14 residues. Per germline, CDR1 LNHNV and CDR2 YYDKDF (reference sequence). For the CDR3, the DNA is TGTGCCACCAGCAGAGCTTTGGGCACCGGGGAGCTGTTTTTT. Translation: CATSRALGTGELFF.